The 21 T cell receptor beta chains reported below all come from one sample, sequenced in a study of blood T cell repertoires in COVID-19. Sequencing used immunoSEQ multiplex PCR; TCRdb keeps in-frame clones, though not all of them. The sample yields approximately 210,000 clones, approximately 87% seen once. Sequencing was performed on peripheral blood. Receptors originate from an older woman with acute or convalescent COVID-19.

This clone has just one count. The V gene is TRBV5-1, the J gene TRBJ1-3, with D unresolved. The CDR3 covers 16 residues. V dropped 3 bases and J dropped 0 bases, with 13 bases sitting between them. Germline values: CDR1 SGHRS, CDR2 YFSETQ. The CDR3 region has the DNA TGCGCCAGCAGCTCAGACCGACACCTCTCTGGAAACACCATATATTTT. It is translated as CASSSDRHLSGNTIYF.

V usage is TRBV7-8 and J usage is TRBJ2-5, with 8 nucleotides matching TRBD1. The CDR3 is 14 residues long. V lost 3 bases to trimming and J lost 4 bases; unmatched junction nucleotides: 4. Germline V gene data show CDR1 as SGHVS and CDR2 as FQNEAQ. CDR3 sequence reads: CASSLSDRAETQYF. As DNA, the CDR3 is TGTGCCAGCAGCTTGTCGGACAGGGCAGAGACCCAGTACTTC.

The chain carries TRBV19 and TRBJ2-1; TRBD2 aligns across 10 bases. The length of the CDR3 is 14 residues. With 6 bases clipped from V and 8 bases from J, the junction kept 7 bases outside the gene matches. CDR1 LNHDA and CDR2 SQIVND come from the germline V gene (reference sequence). CDR3 nucleotides: TGTGCCAGTAGGAGCGGGAGGGCCACCGATGAGCAGTTCTTC. Translating gives CASRSGRATDEQFF.

The chain is built from TRBV4-2 and TRBJ2-1, with D perhaps TRBD2 (6 bases). V dropped 3 bases and J dropped 8 bases, with 14 bases sitting between them. Germline V gene data show CDR1 as LGHNA and CDR2 as YNFKEQ. CDR3 length: 14 amino acids. CDR3 DNA: TGTGCCAGCAGCCAGATGCTAGCGTTGGATGAGCAGTTCTTC. It is translated as CASSQMLALDEQFF.

V usage is TRBV20-1 and J usage is TRBJ1-1; the D gene is possibly TRBD1 (5 bases). Deletions cut 2 bases from V and 8 bases from J, with 6 bases between. The germline gives CDR1 DFQATT, CDR2 SNEGSKA (reference sequence). This CDR3 is built from 10 residues. This chain's CDR3 is CSARRGEAFF. The CDR3 DNA follows: TGCAGTGCTAGACGGGGGGAAGCTTTCTTT.

The chain is built from TRBV24-1 and TRBJ1-1; D might be TRBD1 (6 bases). V lost 4 bases and J lost 1, with 9 bases in between. CDR3 size: 14 residues. Germline V lookup: CDR1 KGHDR, CDR2 SFDVKD. CDR3 nucleotides: TGTGCCACCAGTGAACGGACAGCGAACACTGAAGCTTTCTTT. This sequence encodes CATSERTANTEAFF.

As DNA, the CDR3 is TGTGCCAGCTCACCCATATCACTAGCGGGGGTGATGACTAGCACAGATACGCAGTATTTT. Residues: CASSPISLAGVMTSTDTQYF. The rearrangement links TRBV18 to TRBJ2-3; TRBD2 agrees at 11 bases. Losses at the gene ends were 3 bases for V and 0 bases for J; bases not matched to a gene: 14. The CDR3 covers 20 residues. Germline V lookup: CDR1 KGHSH, CDR2 LQKENI.

The genes are TRBV12-3 or TRBV12-4 and TRBJ1-5, with D unresolved. The V end was cut by 5 bases, the J end by 4 bases, with 6 bases between. CDR3 size: 12 residues. The CDR3 loop is CASSRGNQPQHF. The DNA of the CDR3 is TGTGCCAGCAGTAGAGGGAATCAGCCCCAGCATTTT.

V is TRBV10-3 and J is TRBJ1-4, with D tentatively TRBD1 (5 bases). The V gene lost 2 bases and the J gene lost 4 bases, with 8 bases spanning the gap. CDR3 length: 14 residues. The germline gives CDR1 ENHRY, CDR2 SYGVKD. CDR3 nucleotides: TGTGCCATCAGTGAGGACAGCTATAATGAAAAACTGTTTTTT. Protein sequence: CAISEDSYNEKLFF.

Note on this clone: Other DNA sequences of this sample code for an identical CDR3. The rearrangement links TRBV18 to TRBJ1-4, with D unresolved. Trimming pared 3 bases from V and 8 bases from J, leaving 7 bases between. Germline lookup yields CDR1 KGHSH and CDR2 LQKENI. CDR3 length: 12 amino acids. CDR3 protein: CASSPGGEKLFF. The CDR3, as DNA: TGTGCCAGCTCACCGGGAGGAGAAAAACTGTTTTTT. Supplemented by reference TRBV18 and TRBJ1-4, the full variable domain reads NAGVMQNPRHLVRRRGQEARLRCSPMKGHSHVYWYRQLPEEGLKFMVYLQKENIIDESGMPKERFSAEFPKEGPSILRIQQVVRGDSAAYFCASSPGGEKLFFGSGTQLSVL.

The chain uses TRBV5-1 and TRBJ2-5; TRBD1 agrees at 8 bases. Germline CDR1 reads SGHRS; CDR2 reads YFSETQ. Unmatched junction bases numbered 6, after V lost 4 bases and J lost 1 base. The CDR3 runs 15 residues. The CDR3 is CASSIRDRIQETQYF. The CDR3 DNA reads TGCGCCAGCAGCATCCGGGACAGGATCCAAGAGACCCAGTACTTC.

The gene calls are TRBV4-2 and TRBJ2-5; 7 nucleotides agree with TRBD1. The germline CDR1 and CDR2 sequences are LGHNA and YNFKEQ. The CDR3 totals 15 residues. Trimming removed 1 base from V and 3 bases from J; junction bases left unmatched: 5. The CDR3 region is CASSQATGTEETQYF. The DNA for the CDR3 is TGTGCCAGCAGCCAAGCAACCGGGACAGAAGAGACCCAGTACTTC.

The V call is TRBV29-1, the J call TRBJ2-2; 10 bases line up with TRBD1. The CDR3 covers 16 residues. Unmatched junction bases numbered 8, after V lost 1 base and J lost 6 bases. Germline V gives CDR1 SQVTM, CDR2 ANQGSEA. CDR3 nucleotide sequence: TGCAGCGTTGAAGCTCGAGGGACAGGGGCCTCCGGGGAGCTGTTTTTT. Its protein is CSVEARGTGASGELFF.

This clone was found once. This rearrangement joins TRBV29-1 to TRBJ1-4; D unclear. The germline V gene encodes CDR1 SQVTM and CDR2 ANQGSEA. This CDR3 spans 12 amino acids. V was clipped by 5 bases and J by 5 bases, with 9 bases between them. CDR3 coding DNA: TGCAGCGTTTATTGGGAGAATGAAAAACTGTTTTTT. The encoded protein is CSVYWENEKLFF.

Here the CDR3 DNA reads TGTGCCAGCAGCGGACAGGAGTGGCATTGGGCAAATCAGCCCCAGCATTTT. Protein: CASSGQEWHWANQPQHF. The chain has TRBV3-1 (or the pseudogene TRBV3-2) and TRBJ1-5, with TRBD1 identical over 7 bases. Per germline, CDR1 LGHDT and CDR2 YNNKEL (reference sequence). This CDR3 spans 17 amino acids. With V trimmed by 5 bases and J by 4 bases, 14 bases remained unmatched.

J is TRBJ2-5 and V is TRBV19, with D possibly TRBD1 on 6 matching bases. Germline loops: CDR1 LNHDA, CDR2 SQIVND (reference sequence). The CDR3 is 16 amino acids. V lost 11 bases and J 2 bases, leaving 24 bases between the germline ends. Here the CDR3 DNA reads TGTGCCCGAGAAGACAAGAAGGGGGTAATACAAGAGACCCAGTACTTC. Translating it yields CAREDKKGVIQETQYF.

This clone was recorded only once. The chain combines TRBV6-5 with TRBJ2-1; D is perhaps TRBD2 (5 bases). The CDR3 is 15 amino acids. Germline lookup yields CDR1 MNHEY and CDR2 SVGAGI. The V end lost 2 bases, the J end lost 6 bases, and 14 bases lay between the germline ends. The CDR3 region is CASSYLRAFGNEQFF. CDR3 nucleotide sequence: TGTGCCAGCAGTTACCTGAGGGCGTTTGGCAATGAGCAGTTCTTC.

The CDR3 bases are TGCAGCGTGATGACTCTCTACGAGCAGTACTTC. Translating it yields CSVMTLYEQYF. The gene calls are TRBV29-1 and TRBJ2-7; D is unresolved. Germline loops: CDR1 SQVTM, CDR2 ANQGSEA. The ends were cut back, 6 bases at V and 3 bases at J, with 9 bases in the middle. The CDR3 totals 11 residues.

The chain uses TRBV7-3 and TRBJ2-2; a weak D match, TRBD2 (6 bases). This CDR3 has 16 amino acids. Germline V lookup: CDR1 SGHTA, CDR2 FQGTGA. Deletions cut 6 bases from V and 0 bases from J, with 14 bases between. As DNA, the CDR3 is TGTGCCAGCAGGCCCGGGGAGCGGGCGAACACCGGGGAGCTGTTTTTT. It specifies CASRPGERANTGELFF. The whole variable domain, filled in from reference TRBV7-3 and TRBJ2-2, reads GAGVSQTPSNKVTEKGKYVELRCDPISGHTALYWYRQSLGQGPEFLIYFQGTGAADDSGLPNDRFFAVRPEGSVSTLKIQRTERGDSAVYLCASRPGERANTGELFFGEGSRLTVL.

This clone was seen a handful of times. The chain carries TRBV5-6 and TRBJ1-5; no firm D call. Trimming shortened V by 2 bases and J by 9 bases, and 15 bases separated the two germline ends. The CDR3 spans 14 residues. Germline V gene sequence: CDR1 SGHDT, CDR2 YYEEEE. CDR3 in amino acids: CASSFGEGVRPQHF. The CDR3 DNA reads TGTGCCAGCAGCTTTGGGGAGGGAGTTCGGCCCCAGCATTTT.

The rearrangement joins TRBV7-8 to TRBJ2-2, with TRBD2 matching 11 bases. The CDR3 runs to 21 residues. The germline V gene encodes CDR1 SGHVS and CDR2 FQNEAQ. Unmatched junction bases numbered 15, after V lost 3 bases and J lost 0 bases. The CDR3 region is CASSLRAQGATSGANTGELFF. CDR3 DNA: TGTGCCAGCAGCTTGCGGGCGCAGGGCGCGACTAGCGGGGCGAACACCGGGGAGCTGTTTTTT.